This is a list of T cell receptor beta chains from one sample in a study of blood T cells in healthy people across ages. In TCRdb, the 5' RACE reads were re-called with MiXCR into one record per CDR3 protein. This sample yields about 620,000 distinct CDR3 sequences, of which roughly 20% are seen a single time; 3.5% to 4% belongs to the top ten. Sequencing used blood. Source of these receptors: a man aged 65 to 85 in good health. The CDR3 runs from the conserved cysteine through the conserved F or W. The order of the fields is clone size, V gene, J gene, D gene, CDR3 protein, CDR3 DNA. A D gene is named only where the DNA matches it firmly. Expanded clones are given a class, and other clones once, few, many or no size at all.

>NA|TRBV7-9|TRBJ2-7|NA
CASSDGATYEQYF
TGTGCCAGCAGCGATGGGGCTACCTACGAGCAGTACTTC
>NA|TRBV12-3/TRBV12-4|TRBJ2-7|NA
CASSTTTARYEQYF
TGTGCCAGCAGTACAACGACAGCCCGATACGAGCAGTACTTC
>NA|TRBV10-3|TRBJ2-5|NA
CAIATGRETQYF
TGTGCCATCGCTACAGGGAGGGAGACCCAGTACTTC
>few|TRBV19|TRBJ2-5|TRBD2
CASTSWEAGEETQYF
TGTGCCAGCACCAGTTGGGAAGCGGGAGAGGAGACCCAGTACTTC
>few|TRBV14|TRBJ2-1|NA
CASSRTASSYNEQFF
TGTGCCAGCAGCCGGACTGCCAGCTCCTACAATGAGCAGTTCTTC
>NA|TRBV7-3|TRBJ2-7|NA
CASSSEVAYEQYF
TGTGCCAGCAGCTCCGAAGTTGCCTACGAGCAGTACTTC
>few|TRBV5-6|TRBJ2-7|TRBD2
CASSLRGRGSYEQYF
TGTGCCAGCAGCTTGCGCGGGAGAGGCTCCTACGAGCAGTACTTC
>NA|TRBV10-3|TRBJ2-3|TRBD1
CAISWDRGDTQYF
TGTGCCATCAGTTGGGACAGGGGAGATACGCAGTATTTT
>NA|TRBV11-2|TRBJ2-3|TRBD2
CASSSSSGRAKDTQYF
TGTGCCAGCAGCTCAAGTAGCGGGAGGGCCAAAGATACGCAGTATTTT
>NA|TRBV29-1|TRBJ2-7|NA
CSAGTDPCEQYF
TGCAGCGCCGGGACGGACCCCTGCGAGCAGTACTTC
>many|TRBV5-6|TRBJ2-5|TRBD2
CASSGLTSGRSQETQYF
TGTGCCAGCAGCGGACTGACTAGCGGGAGAAGCCAAGAGACCCAGTACTTC
>few|TRBV7-8|TRBJ2-5|TRBD1
CASSLSDRGQETQYF
TGTGCCAGCAGCCTTTCCGACAGGGGACAAGAGACCCAGTACTTC
>NA|TRBV20-1|TRBJ2-3|TRBD2
CSARPLAGGPVSTDTQYF
TGCAGTGCTAGACCTCTAGCGGGAGGGCCTGTAAGCACAGATACGCAGTATTTT
>many|TRBV3-1|TRBJ1-1|TRBD1
CASSQVQGALGTEAFF
TGTGCCAGCAGCCAGGTACAGGGGGCCCTGGGGACTGAAGCTTTCTTT
>few|TRBV11-3|TRBJ2-4|NA
CASSLVYGNIQYF
TGTGCCAGCAGCTTAGTCTATGGAAACATTCAGTACTTC
>many|TRBV7-2|TRBJ2-1|NA
CASSRAGGPYNEQFF
TGTGCCAGCAGCCGGGCCGGAGGGCCTTACAATGAGCAGTTCTTC
>few|TRBV5-4|TRBJ1-1|NA
CASSLGRGGNTEAFF
TGTGCCAGCAGCTTGGGCCGTGGCGGGAACACTGAAGCTTTCTTT
>few|TRBV10-3|TRBJ2-3|TRBD1
CAISTGQGGTDTQYF
TGTGCCATCAGTACGGGACAGGGAGGCACAGATACGCAGTATTTT
>few|TRBV27|TRBJ2-5|TRBD1
CASSLSFQGARCQQETQYF
TGTGCCAGCAGTTTATCATTTCAGGGGGCGCGGTGTCAGCAAGAGACCCAGTACTTC
>NA|TRBV29-1|TRBJ2-7|NA
CSVGPTDSYEQYF
TGCAGCGTCGGCCCGACAGATTCCTACGAGCAGTACTTC
>NA|TRBV10-3|TRBJ1-1|NA
CAIRRGGNVDTEAFF
TGTGCCATCAGACGGGGGGGTAACGTGGACACTGAAGCTTTCTTT
>NA|TRBV19|TRBJ2-3|NA
CASSRTSSARTDTQYF
TGTGCCAGTAGTAGAACTTCTAGCGCCCGCACAGATACGCAGTATTTT
>NA|TRBV2|TRBJ2-3|NA
CASSRDTSTDTQYF
TGTGCCAGCAGCCGGGACACTAGCACAGATACGCAGTATTTT
>many|TRBV6-2/TRBV6-3|TRBJ2-2|NA
CASSRTGELFF
TGTGCCAGCAGCCGGACCGGGGAGCTGTTTTTT
>few|TRBV20-1|TRBJ2-3|NA
CSAPSYSTDTQYF
TGCAGTGCCCCAAGCTACAGCACAGATACGCAGTATTTT
>few|TRBV29-1|TRBJ2-5|TRBD1
CSVSHVTGSAETQYF
TGCAGCGTCTCCCATGTGACAGGGTCCGCGGAGACCCAGTACTTC
>few|TRBV27|TRBJ1-2|TRBD1
CASSINRDRGDYGYTF
TGTGCCAGCAGTATAAATCGGGACAGGGGGGACTATGGCTACACCTTC
>NA|TRBV20-1|TRBJ2-1|NA
CSAQTGTSYNEQFF
TGCAGTGCTCAAACCGGGACTTCCTACAATGAGCAGTTCTTC
>NA|TRBV6-5|TRBJ1-1|NA
CASSYRALNTEAFF
TGTGCCAGCAGTTACAGGGCACTGAACACTGAAGCTTTCTTT
>NA|TRBV5-1|TRBJ2-3|TRBD2
CASSLDSSGRDTQYF
TGCGCCAGCAGCTTGGACTCTAGCGGTAGAGATACGCAGTATTTT
>NA|TRBV20-1|TRBJ2-4|TRBD1
CSASPRQGEWNIQYF
TGCAGTGCCTCCCCCCGACAGGGAGAATGGAACATTCAGTACTTC
>NA|TRBV28|TRBJ2-3|TRBD2
CASSLGLAGTSTDTQYF
TGTGCCAGCAGTTTGGGACTAGCGGGCACTAGCACAGATACGCAGTATTTT
>NA|TRBV6-6|TRBJ2-1|TRBD2
CASSLIAGRGNEQFF
TGTGCCAGCAGTTTGATAGCGGGCCGAGGGAATGAGCAGTTCTTC
>many|TRBV7-9|TRBJ2-2|NA
CASSLIWRNTGELFF
TGTGCCAGCAGCTTAATTTGGCGGAACACCGGGGAGCTGTTTTTT
>NA|TRBV6-1|TRBJ2-2|NA
CASSVSTGELFF
TGTGCCAGCAGTGTAAGCACCGGGGAGCTGTTTTTT
>few|TRBV11-2|TRBJ2-5|NA
CASSLGQGMGETQYF
TGTGCCAGCAGCTTAGGACAAGGGATGGGAGAGACCCAGTACTTC
>once|TRBV20-1|TRBJ2-7|NA
CSAVRGTKGSEQYF
TGCAGTGCAGTTCGTGGGACAAAGGGGAGCGAGCAGTACTTC
>few|TRBV24-1|TRBJ2-7|TRBD1
CAIGTGCF
TGTGCCATCGGGACAGGGTGCTTC
>NA|TRBV28|TRBJ2-6|NA
CASRGTSSGANVLTF
TGTGCCAGCAGAGGCACTTCCTCTGGGGCCAACGTCCTGACTTTC
>NA|TRBV4-3|TRBJ2-1|TRBD2
CASSQEPGGLNEQFF
TGCGCCAGCAGCCAAGAACCGGGAGGGCTAAATGAGCAGTTCTTC
>once|TRBV7-2|TRBJ2-5|NA
CASSLRMQETQYF
TGTGCCAGCAGCTTGCGGATGCAAGAGACCCAGTACTTC
>NA|TRBV5-5|TRBJ2-4|TRBD1
CASSTGQGADIQYF
TGTGCCAGCAGCACCGGACAGGGGGCGGACATTCAGTACTTC
>NA|TRBV18|TRBJ2-7|NA
CASSTLQGTYEQYF
TGTGCCAGCTCAACACTACAGGGTACCTACGAGCAGTACTTC
>few|TRBV5-5|TRBJ2-4|TRBD1
CASSFAPGGSTKNIQYF
TGTGCCAGCAGCTTTGCTCCAGGGGGCTCAACCAAAAACATTCAGTACTTC
>NA|TRBV18|TRBJ2-1|TRBD1
CASSPFTGGRNNEQFF
TGTGCCAGCTCACCGTTTACAGGGGGCAGGAACAATGAGCAGTTCTTC
>NA|TRBV2|TRBJ2-3|TRBD1
CASGDRGGTDTQYF
TGTGCCAGCGGTGACAGGGGGGGAACAGATACGCAGTATTTT
>few|TRBV11-2|TRBJ2-1|TRBD1
CASSSLQGSYNEQFF
TGTGCCAGCAGCTCCCTACAGGGGTCCTACAATGAGCAGTTCTTC
>NA|TRBV29-1|TRBJ2-7|NA
CSVERTQEGEQYF
TGCAGCGTTGAAAGGACACAAGAAGGCGAGCAGTACTTC
>few|TRBV15|TRBJ2-5|NA
CATSPLVVGTQYF
TGTGCCACCAGCCCCCTCGTTGTGGGGACCCAGTACTTC
>NA|TRBV29-1|TRBJ1-2|TRBD1
CSVYGQGFVYGYTF
TGCAGCGTTTATGGACAGGGGTTCGTCTATGGCTACACCTTC
>many|TRBV4-2|TRBJ2-3|TRBD2
CASSQGFLREVADTQYF
TGTGCCAGCAGCCAAGGGTTTCTGCGGGAGGTGGCAGATACGCAGTATTTT
>NA|TRBV20-1|TRBJ1-1|NA
CSARDPLQGGTEAFF
TGCAGTGCTAGAGACCCGCTACAGGGAGGTACTGAAGCTTTCTTT
>NA|TRBV5-1|TRBJ1-2|TRBD1
CASSYSQGNDGYTF
TGCGCCAGCAGCTATTCACAGGGGAACGATGGCTACACCTTC
>few|TRBV28|TRBJ2-7|NA
CASSSHRGGSYEQYF
TGTGCCAGCAGTTCGCACAGGGGGGGCTCCTACGAGCAGTACTTC
>few|TRBV28|TRBJ2-5|NA
CASSGALQETQYF
TGTGCCAGCAGCGGAGCCCTCCAAGAGACCCAGTACTTC
>NA|TRBV7-8|TRBJ2-1|NA
CASSQTGEDEQFF
TGTGCCAGCAGCCAGACTGGGGAAGATGAGCAGTTCTTC
>many|TRBV3-1|TRBJ2-6|NA
CASSPGGSGANVLTF
TGTGCCAGCAGCCCTGGGGGATCTGGGGCCAACGTCCTGACTTTC
>few|TRBV10-3|TRBJ1-4|NA
CAISGSTNEKLFF
TGTGCCATCAGTGGCTCAACTAATGAAAAACTGTTTTTT
>NA|TRBV18|TRBJ1-1|NA
CASSSDVNTEAFF
TGTGCCAGCTCATCGGACGTAAACACTGAAGCTTTCTTT
>few|TRBV10-3|TRBJ2-2|TRBD1
CAISPRTGQTGELFF
TGTGCCATCAGCCCACGGACAGGTCAAACCGGGGAGCTGTTTTTT